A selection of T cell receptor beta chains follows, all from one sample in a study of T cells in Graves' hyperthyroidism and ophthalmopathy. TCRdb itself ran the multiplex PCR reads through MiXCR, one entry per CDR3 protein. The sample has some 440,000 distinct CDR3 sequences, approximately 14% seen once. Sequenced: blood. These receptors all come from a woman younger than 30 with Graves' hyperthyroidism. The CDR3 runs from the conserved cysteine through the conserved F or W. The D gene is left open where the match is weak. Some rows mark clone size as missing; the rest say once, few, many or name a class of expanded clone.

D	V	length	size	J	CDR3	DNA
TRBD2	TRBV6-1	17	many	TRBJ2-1	CASSSSRLAGGLDEQFF	TGTGCCAGCAGTTCATCGCGACTAGCGGGAGGGTTAGATGAGCAGTTCTTC
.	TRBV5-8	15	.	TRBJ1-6	CASSHTGNINSPLHF	TGTGCCAGCAGCCACACCGGGAACATAAATTCACCCCTCCACTTT
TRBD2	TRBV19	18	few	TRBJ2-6	CASSIPGLAGAGANVLTF	TGTGCCAGTAGTATACCGGGACTAGCGGGAGCTGGGGCCAACGTCCTGACTTTC
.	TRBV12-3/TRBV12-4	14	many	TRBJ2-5	CASSLKNYQETQYF	TGTGCCAGCAGTTTAAAGAACTACCAAGAGACCCAGTACTTC
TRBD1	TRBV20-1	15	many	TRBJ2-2	CSAKTGGLDTGELFF	TGCAGTGCTAAGACAGGGGGGCTTGACACCGGGGAGCTGTTTTTT
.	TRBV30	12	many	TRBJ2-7	CAWSRGIYEQYF	TGTGCCTGGAGCCGAGGGATATACGAGCAGTACTTC
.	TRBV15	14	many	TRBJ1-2	CATISGGATYGYTF	TGTGCCACCATAAGTGGGGGCGCGACTTATGGCTACACCTTC
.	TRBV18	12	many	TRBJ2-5	CASSPAGETQYF	TGTGCCAGCAGCCCCGCGGGAGAGACCCAGTACTTC
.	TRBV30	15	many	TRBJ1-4	CAWRASFATNEKLFF	TGTGCCTGGAGGGCCTCTTTTGCAACTAATGAAAAACTGTTTTTT
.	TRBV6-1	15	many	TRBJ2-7	CASSEYGEGSYEQYF	TGTGCCAGCAGTGAATATGGGGAAGGCTCCTACGAGCAGTACTTC
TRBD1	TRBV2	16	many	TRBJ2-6	CASSPDRGHGANVLTF	TGTGCCAGCAGTCCGGACAGGGGGCACGGGGCCAACGTCCTGACTTTC
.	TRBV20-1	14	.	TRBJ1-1	CSARDRQTGTEAFF	TGCAGTGCGAGGGACCGACAGACGGGGACTGAAGCTTTCTTT
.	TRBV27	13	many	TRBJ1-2	CASSPRENYGYTF	TGTGCCAGCAGCCCCAGGGAAAACTATGGCTACACCTTC
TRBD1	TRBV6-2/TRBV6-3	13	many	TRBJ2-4	CASSYSTGGGQYF	TGTGCCAGCAGTTACTCAACAGGGGGCGGTCAGTACTTC
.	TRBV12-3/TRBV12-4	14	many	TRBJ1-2	CALRGRVNKDGYTF	TGTGCCCTTCGGGGGCGCGTAAATAAGGATGGCTACACCTTC
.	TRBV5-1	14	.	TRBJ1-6	CASSEPANNSPLHF	TGCGCCAGCAGCGAGCCGGCCAATAATTCACCCCTCCACTTT
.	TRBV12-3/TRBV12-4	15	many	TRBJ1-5	CASSQTGLGNQPQHF	TGTGCCAGCAGTCAAACGGGCCTGGGTAATCAGCCCCAGCATTTT
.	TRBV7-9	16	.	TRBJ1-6	CASSPLSRAGLVPLHF	TGTGCCAGCAGCCCACTCTCGAGGGCAGGGCTTGTGCCCCTCCACTTT
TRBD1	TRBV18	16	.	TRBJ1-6	CASSPPWTGDNSPLHF	TGTGCCAGCTCACCACCGTGGACAGGGGATAATTCACCCCTCCACTTT
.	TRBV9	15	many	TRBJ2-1	CASSVDGGTYNEQFF	TGTGCCAGCAGCGTAGACGGCGGGACCTACAATGAGCAGTTCTTC
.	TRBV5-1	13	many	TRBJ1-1	CASSGRGNTEAFF	TGCGCCAGCAGCGGCAGGGGGAACACTGAAGCTTTCTTT
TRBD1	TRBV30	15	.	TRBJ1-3	CAWSSRQGSGNTIYF	TGTGCCTGGAGTTCAAGACAGGGGTCTGGAAACACCATATATTTT
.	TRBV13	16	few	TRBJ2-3	CASSPAPRGSTDTQYF	TGTGCCAGCAGCCCCGCCCCCCGAGGGAGCACAGATACGCAGTATTTT
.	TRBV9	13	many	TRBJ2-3	CASSVKGTDTQYF	TGTGCCAGCAGCGTAAAGGGCACAGATACGCAGTATTTT
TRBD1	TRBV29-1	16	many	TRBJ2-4	CSVPGQGALAKNIQYF	TGCAGCGTTCCCGGACAGGGGGCTCTAGCCAAAAACATTCAGTACTTC
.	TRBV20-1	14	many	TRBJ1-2	CSASNPGLNYGYTF	TGCAGTGCTAGTAATCCAGGGCTTAACTATGGCTACACCTTC
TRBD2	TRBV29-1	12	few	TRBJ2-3	CSVGTSGVGQYF	TGCAGCGTTGGGACTAGCGGGGTCGGGCAGTATTTT
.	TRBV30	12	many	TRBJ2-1	CAWSVTNNEQFF	TGTGCCTGGAGTGTAACCAACAATGAGCAGTTCTTC
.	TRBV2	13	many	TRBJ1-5	CASSREGDQPQHF	TGTGCCAGCAGCAGGGAGGGCGATCAGCCCCAGCATTTT
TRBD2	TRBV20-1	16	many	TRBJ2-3	CSASPWTSGGTDTQYF	TGCAGTGCTAGTCCCTGGACTAGCGGGGGGACAGATACGCAGTATTTT
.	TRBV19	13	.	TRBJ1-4	CASSQRQDEKLFF	TGTGCCAGTAGTCAGAGACAGGATGAAAAACTGTTTTTT
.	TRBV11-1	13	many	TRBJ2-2	CASSLEAPGELFF	TGTGCCAGCAGCTTAGAGGCGCCCGGGGAGCTGTTTTTT